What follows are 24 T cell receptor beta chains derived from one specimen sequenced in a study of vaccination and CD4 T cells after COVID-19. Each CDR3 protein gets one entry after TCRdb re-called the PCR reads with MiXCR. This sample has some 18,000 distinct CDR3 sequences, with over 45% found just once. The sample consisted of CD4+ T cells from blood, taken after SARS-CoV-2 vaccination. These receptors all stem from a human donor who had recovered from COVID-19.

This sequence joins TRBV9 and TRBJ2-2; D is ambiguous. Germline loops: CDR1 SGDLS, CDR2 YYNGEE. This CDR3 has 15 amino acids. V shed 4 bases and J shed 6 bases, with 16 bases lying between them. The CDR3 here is CASSPNAISPGELFF. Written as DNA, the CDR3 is TGTGCCAGCAGCCCCAACGCAATAAGTCCCGGGGAGCTGTTTTTT.

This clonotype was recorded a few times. Here the CDR3 DNA reads TGTGCCAGCAAGATCCTTGGGCGGGACTACGAGCAGTACTTC. Encoded protein: CASKILGRDYEQYF. This sequence joins TRBV27 and TRBJ2-7, with D perhaps matching TRBD2 (6 bases). Trimming removed 7 bases from V and 3 bases from J, with 16 bases in between. There are 14 residues in the CDR3. Germline V CDR1 and CDR2: MNHEY, SMNVEV (reference sequence).

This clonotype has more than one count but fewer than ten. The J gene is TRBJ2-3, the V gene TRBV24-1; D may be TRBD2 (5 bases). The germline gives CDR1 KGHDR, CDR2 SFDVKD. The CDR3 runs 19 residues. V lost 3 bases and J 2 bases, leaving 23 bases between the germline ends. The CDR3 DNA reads TGTGCCACCAGTGATATTTTATCCACGGGCCCCGGGAACACAGATACGCAGTATTTT. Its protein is CATSDILSTGPGNTDTQYF.

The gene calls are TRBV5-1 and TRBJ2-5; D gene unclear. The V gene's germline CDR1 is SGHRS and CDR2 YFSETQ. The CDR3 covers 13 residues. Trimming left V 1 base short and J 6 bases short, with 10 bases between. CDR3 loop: CASSLLVGQTQYF. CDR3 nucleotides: TGCGCCAGCAGCTTGTTAGTAGGTCAGACCCAGTACTTC. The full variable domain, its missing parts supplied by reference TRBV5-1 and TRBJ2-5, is KAGVTQTPRYLIKTRGQQVTLSCSPISGHRSVSWYQQTPGQGLQFLFEYFSETQRNKGNFPGRFSGRQFSNSRSEMNVSTLELGDSALYLCASSLLVGQTQYFGPGTRLLVL.

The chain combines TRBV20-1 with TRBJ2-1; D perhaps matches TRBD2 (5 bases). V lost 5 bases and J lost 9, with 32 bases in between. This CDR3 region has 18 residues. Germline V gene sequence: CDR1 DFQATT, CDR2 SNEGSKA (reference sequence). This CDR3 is CSARPSFRRTPLGIEQFF. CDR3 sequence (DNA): TGCAGTGCTCGCCCTTCCTTCCGACGGACTCCCCTCGGAATTGAGCAGTTCTTC.

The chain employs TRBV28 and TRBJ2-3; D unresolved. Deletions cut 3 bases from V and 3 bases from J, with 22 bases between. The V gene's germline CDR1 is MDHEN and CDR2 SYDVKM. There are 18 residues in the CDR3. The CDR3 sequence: CASSFWAPAQLRTDTQYF. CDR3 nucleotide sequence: TGTGCCAGCAGTTTCTGGGCCCCGGCGCAGTTAAGGACAGATACGCAGTATTTT.

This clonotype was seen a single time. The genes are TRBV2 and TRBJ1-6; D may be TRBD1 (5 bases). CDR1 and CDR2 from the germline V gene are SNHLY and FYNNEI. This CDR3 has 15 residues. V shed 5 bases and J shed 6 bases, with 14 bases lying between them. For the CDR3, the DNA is TGTGCCAGCAGTACGCCGCGGGGGGTTAATTCACCCCTCCACTTT. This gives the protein CASSTPRGVNSPLHF. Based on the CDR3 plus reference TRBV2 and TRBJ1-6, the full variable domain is EPEVTQTPSHQVTQMGQEVILRCVPISNHLYFYWYRQILGQKVEFLVSFYNNEISEKSEIFDDQFSVERPDGSNFTLKIRSTKLEDSAMYFCASSTPRGVNSPLHFGNGTRLTVT.

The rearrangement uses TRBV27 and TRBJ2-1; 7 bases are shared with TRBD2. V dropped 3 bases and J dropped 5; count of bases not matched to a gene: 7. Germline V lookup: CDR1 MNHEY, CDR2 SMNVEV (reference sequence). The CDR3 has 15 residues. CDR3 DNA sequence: TGTGCCAGCAGTTTTCTTTCGGGAGGAAACAATGAGCAGTTCTTC. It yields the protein CASSFLSGGNNEQFF.

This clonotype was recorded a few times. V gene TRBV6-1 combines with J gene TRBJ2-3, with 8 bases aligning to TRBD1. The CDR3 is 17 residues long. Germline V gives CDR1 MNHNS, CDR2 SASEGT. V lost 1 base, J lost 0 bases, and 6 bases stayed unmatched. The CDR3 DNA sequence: TGTGCCAGCAGTGAAGGGGCAGGGGGCCCTAGCACAGATACGCAGTATTTT. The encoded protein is CASSEGAGGPSTDTQYF.

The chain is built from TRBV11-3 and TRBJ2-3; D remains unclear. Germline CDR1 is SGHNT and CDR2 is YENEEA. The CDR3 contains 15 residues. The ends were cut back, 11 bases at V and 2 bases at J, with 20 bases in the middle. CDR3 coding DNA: TGTGCCGGAGCGTTTAACGGAGATAACACAGATACGCAGTATTTT. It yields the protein CAGAFNGDNTDTQYF. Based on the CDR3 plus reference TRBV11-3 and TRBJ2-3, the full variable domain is EAGVVQSPRYKIIEKKQPVAFWCNPISGHNTLYWYLQNLGQGPELLIRYENEEAVDDSQLPKDRFSAERLKGVDSTLKIQPAELGDSAVYLCAGAFNGDNTDTQYFGPGTRLTVL.

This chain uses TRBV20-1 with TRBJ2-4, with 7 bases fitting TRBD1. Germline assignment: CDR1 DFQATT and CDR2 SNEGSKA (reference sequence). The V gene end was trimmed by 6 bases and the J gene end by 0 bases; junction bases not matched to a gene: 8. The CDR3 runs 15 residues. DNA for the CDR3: TGCAGTGCCACGACAGGGCAGCTAGCCAAAAACATTCAGTACTTC. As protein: CSATTGQLAKNIQYF.

CDR3 protein: CASSGSGRYEQYF. CDR3 nucleotides: TGCGCCAGCAGTGGCTCCGGTCGGTACGAGCAGTACTTC. This chain links TRBV10-1 with TRBJ2-7; no reliable D call. CDR1 WNHNN and CDR2 SYGVQD come from the germline V gene (reference sequence). CDR3 length: 13 residues. The V and J ends lost 4 bases and 4 bases respectively, with 11 bases between them.

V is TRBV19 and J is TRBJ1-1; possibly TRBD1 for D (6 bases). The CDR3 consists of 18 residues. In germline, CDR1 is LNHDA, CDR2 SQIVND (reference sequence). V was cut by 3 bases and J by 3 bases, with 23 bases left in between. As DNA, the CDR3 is TGTGCCAGTAGTATGATCGGCAGGGGTTCTAGTTTGGACACTGAAGCTTTCTTT. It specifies CASSMIGRGSSLDTEAFF.

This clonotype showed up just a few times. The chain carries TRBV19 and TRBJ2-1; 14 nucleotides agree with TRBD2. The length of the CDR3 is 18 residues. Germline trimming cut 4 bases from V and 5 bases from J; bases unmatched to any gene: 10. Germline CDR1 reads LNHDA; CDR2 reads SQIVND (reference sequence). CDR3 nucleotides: TGTGCCAGTAGTAAAGGGACTAGCGGGAGTATGGGAGACAATGAGCAGTTCTTC. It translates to CASSKGTSGSMGDNEQFF.

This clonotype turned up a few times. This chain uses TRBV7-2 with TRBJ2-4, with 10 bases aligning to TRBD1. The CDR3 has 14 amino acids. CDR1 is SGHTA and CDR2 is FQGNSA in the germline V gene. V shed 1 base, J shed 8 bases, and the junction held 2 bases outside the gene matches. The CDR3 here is CASSLGQGADIQYF. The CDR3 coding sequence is TGTGCCAGCAGCTTAGGACAGGGGGCGGACATTCAGTACTTC. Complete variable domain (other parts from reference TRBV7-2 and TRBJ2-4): GAGVSQSPSNKVTEKGKDVELRCDPISGHTALYWYRQSLGQGLEFLIYFQGNSAPDKSGLPSDRFSAERTGGSVSTLTIQRTQQEDSAVYLCASSLGQGADIQYFGAGTRLSVL.

DNA of the CDR3: TGTGCCAGCAGCGTGGGTCTTAGGGTCGAGCAGTACTTC. This sequence encodes CASSVGLRVEQYF. The genes are TRBV7-9 and TRBJ2-7; D ambiguous. Germline CDR1 SEHNR, CDR2 FQNEAQ (reference sequence). This CDR3 spans 13 amino acids. Trimming stripped 5 bases from V and 6 bases from J, with 14 bases between.

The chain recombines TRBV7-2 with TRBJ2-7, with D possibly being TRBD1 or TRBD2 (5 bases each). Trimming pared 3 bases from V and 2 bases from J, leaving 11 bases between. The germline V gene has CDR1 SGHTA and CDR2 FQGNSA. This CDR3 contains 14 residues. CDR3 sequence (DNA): TGTGCCAGCAGCTTGACAGCGACTACCTACGAGCAGTACTTC. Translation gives CASSLTATTYEQYF.

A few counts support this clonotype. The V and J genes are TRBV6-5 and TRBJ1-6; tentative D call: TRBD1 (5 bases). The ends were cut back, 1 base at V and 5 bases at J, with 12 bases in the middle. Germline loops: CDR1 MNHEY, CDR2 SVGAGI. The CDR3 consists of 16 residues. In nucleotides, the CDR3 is TGTGCCAGCAGTTACTTGCAGGGAGGGAATAATTCACCCCTCCACTTT. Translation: CASSYLQGGNNSPLHF.

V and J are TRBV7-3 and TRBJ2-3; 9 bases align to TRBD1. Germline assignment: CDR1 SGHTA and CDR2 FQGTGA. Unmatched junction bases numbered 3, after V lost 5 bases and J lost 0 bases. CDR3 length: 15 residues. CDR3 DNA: TGTGCCAGCAGCACCGGGACAGGGAGCACAGATACGCAGTATTTT. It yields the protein CASSTGTGSTDTQYF.

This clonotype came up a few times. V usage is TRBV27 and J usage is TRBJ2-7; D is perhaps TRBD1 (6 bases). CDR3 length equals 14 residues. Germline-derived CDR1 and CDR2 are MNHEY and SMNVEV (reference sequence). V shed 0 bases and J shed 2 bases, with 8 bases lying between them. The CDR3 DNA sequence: TGTGCCAGCAGTTTATCACAGGGACCCTACGAGCAGTACTTC. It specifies CASSLSQGPYEQYF.

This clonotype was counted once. CDR3 sequence (DNA): TGCGCCAGCAGCCCCGGGACTATAGACACAGATACGCAGTATTTT. It codes for CASSPGTIDTDTQYF. The chain has TRBV5-1 and TRBJ2-3; 7 bases agree with TRBD2. The CDR3 runs 15 residues. Germline CDR1 SGHRS, CDR2 YFSETQ. V lost 4 bases to trimming and J lost 2 bases; unmatched junction nucleotides: 7. Full variable domain (remainder filled in from reference TRBV5-1 and TRBJ2-3): KAGVTQTPRYLIKTRGQQVTLSCSPISGHRSVSWYQQTPGQGLQFLFEYFSETQRNKGNFPGRFSGRQFSNSRSEMNVSTLELGDSALYLCASSPGTIDTDTQYFGPGTRLTVL.

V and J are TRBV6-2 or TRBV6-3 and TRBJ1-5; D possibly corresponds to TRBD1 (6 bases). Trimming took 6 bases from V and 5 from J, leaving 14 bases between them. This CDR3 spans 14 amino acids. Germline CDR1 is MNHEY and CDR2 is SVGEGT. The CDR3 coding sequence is TGTGCCAGCAGAGGCACAGGGCAGTATCAGCCCCAGCATTTT. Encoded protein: CASRGTGQYQPQHF.

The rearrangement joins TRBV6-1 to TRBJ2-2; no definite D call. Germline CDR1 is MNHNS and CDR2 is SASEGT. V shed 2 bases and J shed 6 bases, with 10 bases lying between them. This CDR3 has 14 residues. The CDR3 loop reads CASSETRSPGELFF. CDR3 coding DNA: TGTGCCAGCAGTGAAACACGGAGTCCCGGGGAGCTGTTTTTT.

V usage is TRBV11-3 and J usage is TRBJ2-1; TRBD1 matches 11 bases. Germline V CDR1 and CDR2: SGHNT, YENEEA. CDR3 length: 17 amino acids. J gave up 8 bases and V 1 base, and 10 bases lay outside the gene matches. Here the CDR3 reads CASSLVSGTGGLDEQFF. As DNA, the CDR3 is TGTGCCAGCAGCTTAGTTTCCGGGACAGGGGGTTTGGATGAGCAGTTCTTC.